These 29 T cell receptor beta chains were all obtained from the same sample, sequenced in a study of blood T cells in healthy people across ages. Then a second PCR, running roughly 7 to 11 cycles, was carried out with a sample-barcoded 5' primer and a J-beta primer mix. TCRdb redid the calling of the 5' RACE reads with MiXCR, one entry per CDR3 protein. The table includes roughly 700,000 distinct CDR3 sequences, roughly 50% detected once. The source material was blood. The receptors stem from a woman aged 60-70 years in good health.

The CDR3 DNA sequence: TGCAGCGTTGAAGACCCCGCAGACGAGCAGTTCTTC. This gives the protein CSVEDPADEQFF. The chain combines TRBV29-1 with TRBJ2-1; D call uncertain. The CDR3 loop spans 12 amino acids. Between the trimmed V and J ends, which lost 0 bases and 10 bases, there was a span of 10 bases. The V gene's germline CDR1 is SQVTM and CDR2 ANQGSEA.

Comments on this clonotype: An end of the junction does not agree with germline; a read error may underlie this. The V gene is TRBV18, the J gene TRBJ1-1; D call uncertain. The CDR3 length is 12 residues. CDR1 is KGHSH, CDR2 LQKENI, per germline. This CDR3 reads CAISPRELGAFF. The CDR3 nucleotides read TGTGCCATCTCACCACGCGAGTTGGGAGCTTTCTTT.

This clonotype was picked up many times. The V gene is TRBV9, the J gene TRBJ2-1, with D maybe TRBD2 (6 bases). V was shortened by 4 bases and J by 3 bases, with 14 bases between the two germline ends. CDR3 length equals 15 residues. Germline assignment: CDR1 SGDLS and CDR2 YYNGEE. CDR3 region: CASSFRDSNYNEQFF. The DNA for the CDR3 is TGTGCCAGCAGCTTCCGGGACTCCAACTACAATGAGCAGTTCTTC.

The chain links TRBV7-2 to TRBJ2-3; possible D gene TRBD1, 6 bases. Trimming cost V 6 bases and J 3 bases, with 16 bases left between them. The CDR3 loop spans 15 amino acids. Germline CDR1 reads SGHTA; CDR2 reads FQGNSA. Written as DNA, the CDR3 is TGTGCCAGCAGACCCACAGGGAAAGGGACAGATACGCAGTATTTT. Its protein is CASRPTGKGTDTQYF. The full variable domain, rest sourced from reference TRBV7-2 and TRBJ2-3, is GAGVSQSPSNKVTEKGKDVELRCDPISGHTALYWYRQSLGQGLEFLIYFQGNSAPDKSGLPSDRFSAERTGGSVSTLTIQRTQQEDSAVYLCASRPTGKGTDTQYFGPGTRLTVL.

This clonotype came up a few times. The chain recombines TRBV18 with TRBJ1-1; D gene uncertain. The length of the CDR3 is 15 residues. V lost 2 bases, J lost 1 base, and 11 bases lay in between. Germline CDR1 and CDR2: KGHSH and LQKENI. CDR3 residues: CASSPASDSNTEAFF. For the CDR3, the DNA is TGTGCCAGCTCACCAGCTTCAGATTCGAACACTGAAGCTTTCTTT.

V is TRBV7-9 and J is TRBJ2-7, with D perhaps TRBD2 (5 bases). Germline CDR1 reads SEHNR; CDR2 reads FQNEAQ (reference sequence). The CDR3 is 14 residues long. V was shortened by 1 base and J by 5 bases, with 12 bases between the two germline ends. The CDR3, as DNA: TGTGCCAGCAGCTTAGAAGGACGGGGAAACGAGCAGTACTTC. It encodes CASSLEGRGNEQYF.

The CDR3 DNA sequence: TGTGCCAGCAGTTCTACGGCGGGACTAGCGGGAATCGAGGGTACGCAGTATTTT. Residues: CASSSTAGLAGIEGTQYF. This sequence joins TRBV6-2 or TRBV6-3 and TRBJ2-3; 13 bases match TRBD2. Germline V gene sequence: CDR1 MNHEY, CDR2 SVGEGT. The J segment lost 8 bases and the V segment lost 4 bases, leaving 15 bases of the junction unmatched. The CDR3 has 18 residues.

V gene TRBV29-1 combines with J gene TRBJ1-4; the D gene is possibly TRBD1 (5 bases). The germline gives CDR1 SQVTM, CDR2 ANQGSEA. CDR3 size: 14 residues. V was shortened by 0 bases and J by 7 bases, with 12 bases between the two germline ends. The CDR3 spells CSVEDGQGGEKLFF. CDR3 nucleotide sequence: TGCAGCGTTGAAGATGGGCAGGGAGGTGAAAAACTGTTTTTT. The full variable domain, its missing parts supplied by reference TRBV29-1 and TRBJ1-4, is SAVISQKPSRDICQRGTSLTIQCQVDSQVTMMFWYRQQPGQSLTLIATANQGSEATYESGFVIDKFPISRPNLTFSTLTVSNMSPEDSSIYLCSVEDGQGGEKLFFGSGTQLSVL.

This clonotype has only a few counts. The chain carries TRBV2 and TRBJ2-4; D ambiguous. The CDR3 spans 13 residues. Germline CDR1 reads SNHLY; CDR2 reads FYNNEI. V gave up 3 bases and J gave up 0 bases, with 3 bases separating them. DNA for the CDR3: TGTGCCAGCAGTGACTTAGCCAAAAACATTCAGTACTTC. This translates into CASSDLAKNIQYF. Drawing the rest from reference TRBV2 and TRBJ2-4, the complete variable domain is EPEVTQTPSHQVTQMGQEVILRCVPISNHLYFYWYRQILGQKVEFLVSFYNNEISEKSEIFDDQFSVERPDGSNFTLKIRSTKLEDSAMYFCASSDLAKNIQYFGAGTRLSVL.

There are a few counts of this clonotype. CDR3 sequence: CATSRENAGAYNEQFF. CDR3 in DNA: TGTGCCACCAGCAGAGAGAACGCGGGAGCTTACAATGAGCAGTTCTTC. V gene TRBV15 combines with J gene TRBJ2-1; TRBD2 aligns across 7 bases. The CDR3 is 16 residues long. The trim removed 0 bases at V and 4 bases at J, leaving 6 bases unmatched. CDR1 is LNHNV, CDR2 YYDKDF, per germline (reference sequence).

This clonotype is a singleton in its sample. In nucleotides, the CDR3 is TGTGCCAGCAGCCCTCTTAAGAGGGGTGGCGCGTTCGATGAGCAGTTCTTC. Its protein is CASSPLKRGGAFDEQFF. J is TRBJ2-1 and V is TRBV6-2 or TRBV6-3, with D tentatively TRBD1 or TRBD2 (5 bases each). This CDR3 comprises 17 residues. Germline CDR1 and CDR2: MNHEY and SVGEGT. V dropped 6 bases and J dropped 8 bases, with 26 bases sitting between them.

The chain has TRBV29-1 and TRBJ2-1; tentatively, D is TRBD1 or TRBD2 (5 bases each). There are 12 residues in the CDR3. CDR1 SQVTM and CDR2 ANQGSEA come from the germline V gene. V shed 7 bases and J shed 7 bases, with 14 bases lying between them. CDR3 protein: CSGGALANEQFF. CDR3 DNA: TGCAGCGGAGGGGCCCTAGCTAATGAGCAGTTCTTC.

This clonotype was counted only a few times. The rearrangement uses TRBV9 and TRBJ2-3; D is possibly TRBD2 (5 bases). Germline V gene sequence: CDR1 SGDLS, CDR2 YYNGEE. Trimming removed 4 bases from V and 0 bases from J, with 9 bases in between. This CDR3 comprises 14 residues. The CDR3 is CASSFRTSTDTQYF. CDR3 nucleotide sequence: TGTGCCAGCAGCTTTAGGACTAGCACAGATACGCAGTATTTT.

A single count supports this clonotype. The chain couples TRBV5-1 to TRBJ1-1, with TRBD1 matching over 11 bases. Germline-derived CDR1 and CDR2 are SGHRS and YFSETQ. The CDR3 is 16 amino acids. J gave up 0 bases and V 3 bases, and 4 bases lay outside the gene matches. This CDR3 reads CASSSRTGGLNTEAFF. The CDR3 DNA is TGCGCCAGCAGCTCGCGGACAGGGGGCCTGAACACTGAAGCTTTCTTT.

This chain links TRBV4-3 with TRBJ2-5, with 9 bases fitting TRBD1. Germline V lookup: CDR1 LGHNA, CDR2 YSLEER. CDR3 length: 13 residues. J was trimmed by 10 bases and V by 0 bases; bases with no gene match: 3. CDR3 in amino acids: CASSQEGQGIQYF. As DNA, the CDR3 is TGCGCCAGCAGCCAAGAGGGACAGGGTATCCAGTACTTC.

This rearrangement joins TRBV2 to TRBJ1-1; maybe TRBD1 (5 bases). CDR1 is SNHLY and CDR2 is FYNNEI in the germline V gene. This CDR3 spans 14 amino acids. V lost 8 bases and J 1 base, leaving 14 bases between the germline ends. For the CDR3, the DNA is TGTGCCAGCCCACAAAGGGGAGAGAACACTGAAGCTTTCTTT. This encodes CASPQRGENTEAFF.

This clonotype was observed a single time. The chain links TRBV6-2 or TRBV6-3 to TRBJ2-1; no firm D call. CDR1 and CDR2 from the germline V gene are MNHEY and SVGEGT. V was shortened by 2 bases and J by 9 bases, with 11 bases between the two germline ends. This CDR3 is 13 amino acids long. The CDR3 sequence: CASSYALGAEQFF. The DNA of the CDR3 is TGTGCCAGCAGTTACGCCCTAGGTGCTGAGCAGTTCTTC.

V is TRBV20-1 and J is TRBJ2-1, with 12 nucleotides matching TRBD2. Looked up from germline, CDR1 is DFQATT and CDR2 is SNEGSKA (reference sequence). V trimming: 5 bases; J trimming: 6 bases; junction bases outside the gene matches: 2. There are 13 residues in the CDR3. The CDR3 spells CSAPGLAGNEQFF. The CDR3 region has the DNA TGCAGTGCTCCGGGACTAGCGGGCAATGAGCAGTTCTTC.

This rearrangement joins TRBV20-1 to TRBJ1-1, with 9 positions matching TRBD1. The V gene end was trimmed by 2 bases and the J gene end by 4 bases; junction bases not matched to a gene: 8. The CDR3 has 15 amino acids. The V gene's germline CDR1 is DFQATT and CDR2 SNEGSKA (reference sequence). CDR3: CSARNSGQGSTEAFF. Written as DNA, the CDR3 is TGCAGTGCTAGAAACTCCGGACAGGGGTCCACTGAAGCTTTCTTT.

This chain connects TRBV7-9 to TRBJ2-5; 7 bases line up with TRBD2. CDR1 is SEHNR and CDR2 is FQNEAQ in the germline V gene (reference sequence). V shed 8 bases and J 11 bases; nucleotides not matched to a gene: 23. The CDR3 contains 16 residues. The CDR3, as DNA: TGTGCCAGCGGCGTAAGGCTAGCGGATACCTACAATGAGCAGTACTTC. It specifies CASGVRLADTYNEQYF.

This sequence joins TRBV28 and TRBJ1-2; no reliable D call. V dropped 2 bases and J dropped 4 bases, with 11 bases sitting between them. The CDR3 contains 14 residues. Per the germline V gene, CDR1 is MDHEN and CDR2 is SYDVKM. CDR3 sequence reads: CASSLDGAGYGYTF. CDR3 DNA sequence: TGTGCCAGCAGTTTAGATGGAGCTGGCTATGGCTACACCTTC.

The rearrangement links TRBV7-6 to TRBJ2-7; 15 bases are shared with TRBD2. With 5 bases clipped from V and 3 bases from J, the junction kept 8 bases outside the gene matches. There are 17 residues in the CDR3. Per germline, CDR1 SGHVS and CDR2 FNYEAQ. CDR3 sequence reads: CASSRGLAGGPSYEQYF. The CDR3 DNA sequence: TGTGCCAGCAGCCGCGGACTAGCGGGAGGGCCCAGCTACGAGCAGTACTTC. The full variable domain, its missing parts supplied by reference TRBV7-6 and TRBJ2-7, is GAGVSQSPRYKVTKRGQDVALRCDPISGHVSLYWYRQALGQGPEFLTYFNYEAQQDKSGLPNDRFSAERPEGSISTLTIQRTEQRDSAMYRCASSRGLAGGPSYEQYFGPGTRLTVT.

V is TRBV7-9 and J is TRBJ2-4; 12 bases agree with TRBD2. The end of the DNA aligns better with TRBJ2-7, so the J call may be wrong. Per the germline V gene, CDR1 is SEHNR and CDR2 is FQNEAQ (reference sequence). The CDR3 extends over 15 amino acids. CDR3 protein: CASSPRLAGESEQYF. The CDR3 DNA is TGTGCCAGCAGCCCGCGACTAGCGGGAGAAAGCGAGCAGTACTTC.

The DNA of the CDR3 is TGTGCCAGCAGCTTAGGGCCGGGTAGCTCCTACAATGAGCAGTACTTC. As protein: CASSLGPGSSYNEQYF. The J gene is TRBJ2-1, the V gene TRBV11-2; no reliable D call. Near its end, the DNA agrees better with TRBJ2-7, so the J call may be wrong. The germline V gene encodes CDR1 SGHAT and CDR2 FQNNGV. This CDR3 comprises 16 residues.

This chain uses TRBV7-2 with TRBJ1-2, with D possibly matching TRBD1 (6 bases). Germline loops: CDR1 SGHTA, CDR2 FQGNSA. V lost 5 bases to trimming and J lost 4 bases, with 23 bases between them. This CDR3 has 17 amino acids. CDR3 coding DNA: TGTGCCAGCAGCCAAGGGGGGACACAAAAGAGTTCCTATGGCTACACCTTC. Translated, it gives CASSQGGTQKSSYGYTF.

This clonotype was recorded a few times. The V call is TRBV6-2 or TRBV6-3, the J call TRBJ2-1; 8 nucleotides line up with TRBD2. This CDR3 region has 20 residues. J lost 0 bases, V lost 6 bases, and 19 bases had no gene match. Germline V gene data show CDR1 as MNHEY and CDR2 as SVGEGT. The CDR3 here is CASRKRGSGKPQSSYNEQFF. The CDR3 coding sequence is TGTGCCAGCAGAAAACGGGGTAGCGGGAAGCCGCAGAGCTCCTACAATGAGCAGTTCTTC.

This clonotype has only one observation. The V and J genes are TRBV30 and TRBJ2-5; D remains ambiguous. Germline V lookup: CDR1 GTSNPN, CDR2 SVGIG (reference sequence). V lost 4 bases, J lost 2 bases, and 8 bases lay in between. This CDR3 has 12 residues. CDR3 sequence (DNA): TGTGCCTGGAAAGGACCTCAAGAGACCCAGTACTTC. This sequence encodes CAWKGPQETQYF.

The chain has TRBV20-1 and TRBJ2-7, with 13 bases fitting TRBD2. The CDR3 totals 12 residues. Per the germline V gene, CDR1 is DFQATT and CDR2 is SNEGSKA (reference sequence). In nucleotides, the CDR3 is TGCGGGACTAGCGGGGACTTGGGGGAGCAGTACTTC. This translates into CGTSGDLGEQYF.

V gene TRBV28 combines with J gene TRBJ2-5, with D possibly TRBD2 on 6 matching bases. Per germline, CDR1 MDHEN and CDR2 SYDVKM. V was pared by 8 bases and J by 5 bases, with 12 bases between. The CDR3 loop spans 12 amino acids. CDR3 coding DNA: TGTGCCAGCCTTGAACGGGAGGAGACCCAGTACTTC. Its protein is CASLEREETQYF. The entire variable domain, with the rest obtained from reference TRBV28 and TRBJ2-5, is as follows: DVKVTQSSRYLVKRTGEKVFLECVQDMDHENMFWYRQDPGLGLRLIYFSYDVKMKEKGDIPEGYSVSREKKERFSLILESASTNQTSMYLCASLEREETQYFGPGTRLLVL.